The present entry profiles one TCR beta chain with its context. The antigen remains unidentified. Quantitative 5'-RACE with molecular barcodes produced the TCR beta libraries. TCRdb re-called the 5' RACE reads through MiXCR, storing one row per CDR3 protein. Of over 600,000 distinct CDR3 sequences in the sample, roughly 20% were seen once. The germline V gene encodes CDR1 SGHRS and CDR2 YFSETQ. The ends were cut back, 0 bases at V and 6 bases at J, with 16 bases in the middle. This CDR3 has 16 amino acids. This specimen belongs to a study of CD8 T cells in ankylosing spondylitis. Whole-study results and caveats: Ankylosing spondylitis blood appeared to be characterized by a TCR beta motif of under ten highly homologous variants. Reportedly, matched ankylosing spondylitis synovial fluid was significantly enriched for disease-linked clones.

Sequencing used blood, either unsorted or a sorted T cell fraction (not recorded which). The chain recombines TRBV5-1 with TRBJ2-1, with a tentative D call TRBD1 (6 bases). The clonotype was recovered from a male donor with ankylosing spondylitis. The CDR3 DNA is TGCGCCAGCAGCTTGGACGGTCAGGGGCAAGGCAATGAGCAGTTCTTC. Translating it yields CASSLDGQGQGNEQFF.